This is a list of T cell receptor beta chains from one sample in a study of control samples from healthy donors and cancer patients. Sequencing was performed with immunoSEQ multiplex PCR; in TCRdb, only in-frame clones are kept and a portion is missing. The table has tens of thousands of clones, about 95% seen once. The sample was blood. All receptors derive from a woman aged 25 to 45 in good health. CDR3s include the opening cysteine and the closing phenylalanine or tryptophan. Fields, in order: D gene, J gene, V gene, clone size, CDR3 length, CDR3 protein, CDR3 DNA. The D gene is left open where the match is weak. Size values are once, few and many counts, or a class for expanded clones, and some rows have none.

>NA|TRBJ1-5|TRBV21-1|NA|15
CASSNIRDPNQPQHF
TGTGCCAGCAGCAATATCAGGGACCCCAATCAGCCCCAGCATTTT
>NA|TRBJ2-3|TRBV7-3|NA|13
CASSTGSTDTQYF
TGTGCCAGCAGCACAGGGAGCACAGATACGCAGTATTTT
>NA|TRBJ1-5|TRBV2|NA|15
CASSGGAGGNQPQHF
TGTGCCAGCAGTGGAGGGGCAGGTGGCAATCAGCCCCAGCATTTT
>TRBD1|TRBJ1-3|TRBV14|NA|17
CASSQRITGETGNTIYF
TGTGCCAGCAGCCAAAGGATCACAGGGGAGACTGGAAACACCATATATTTT
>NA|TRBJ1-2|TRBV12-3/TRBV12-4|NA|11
CASSPRDGYTF
TGTGCCAGCAGTCCCCGGGATGGCTACACCTTC
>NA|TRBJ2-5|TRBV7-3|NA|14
CASSLSGGSETQYF
TGTGCCAGCAGCTTAAGTGGGGGCTCGGAGACCCAGTACTTC
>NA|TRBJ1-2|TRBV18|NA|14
CASSPSTDERGYTF
TGTGCCAGCTCACCGTCGACAGACGAAAGGGGCTACACCTTC
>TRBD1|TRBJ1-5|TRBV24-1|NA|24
CATTPGSGGRGKDRETYSNQPQHF
TGTGCCACCACCCCCGGGTCAGGGGGCCGGGGTAAAGACAGGGAAACTTATAGCAATCAGCCCCAGCATTTT
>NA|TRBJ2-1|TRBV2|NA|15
CASTIDRLSYNEQFF
TGTGCCAGCACGATCGACAGGTTATCCTACAATGAGCAGTTCTTC
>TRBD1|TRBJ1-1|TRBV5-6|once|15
CASSLYLDRDTEAFF
TGTGCCAGCAGCCTCTATCTCGACAGGGACACTGAAGCTTTCTTT
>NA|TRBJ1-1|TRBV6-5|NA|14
CASRTGSLNTEAFF
TGTGCCAGCAGAACAGGGTCATTGAACACTGAAGCTTTCTTT
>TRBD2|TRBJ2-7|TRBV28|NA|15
CASRPSGGYPLEQYF
TGTGCCAGCAGACCTAGCGGGGGGTACCCTCTGGAGCAGTACTTC
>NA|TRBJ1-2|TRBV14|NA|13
CASSQEKTNGYTF
TGTGCCAGCAGCCAGGAGAAGACGAATGGCTACACCTTC
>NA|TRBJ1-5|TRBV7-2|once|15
CASSLVAGSNQPQHF
TGTGCCAGCAGCTTAGTGGCCGGAAGCAATCAGCCCCAGCATTTT
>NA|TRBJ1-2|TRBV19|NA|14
CASRTEHRYSGYTF
TGTGCCAGTAGAACTGAGCACAGGTACTCTGGCTACACCTTC
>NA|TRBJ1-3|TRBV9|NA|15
CASSVGSGVGNTIYF
TGTGCCAGCAGCGTAGGGTCAGGGGTCGGAAACACCATATATTTT
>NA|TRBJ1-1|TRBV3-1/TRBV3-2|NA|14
CASSQERGSAEAFF
TGTGCCAGCAGCCAAGAGCGGGGGAGCGCTGAAGCTTTCTTT
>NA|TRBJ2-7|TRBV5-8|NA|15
CASSYGTASSYEQYF
TGTGCCAGCAGTTACGGGACCGCGAGCTCCTACGAGCAGTACTTC
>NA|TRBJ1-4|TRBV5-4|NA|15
CASKETATSNEKLFF
TGTGCCAGCAAAGAGACCGCGACATCTAATGAAAAACTGTTTTTT
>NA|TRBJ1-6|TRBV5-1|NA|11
CASRLRETRHF
TGCGCCAGCAGACTCCGGGAGACGCGCCACTTT
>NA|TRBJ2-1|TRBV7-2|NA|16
CASSLVGGPFYNEQFF
TGTGCCAGCAGCCTAGTAGGGGGGCCGTTCTACAATGAGCAGTTCTTC
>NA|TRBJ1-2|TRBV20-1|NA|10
CSASTGGYTF
TGCAGTGCTAGCACGGGGGGCTACACCTTC
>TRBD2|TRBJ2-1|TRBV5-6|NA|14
CASSLAGVWGEQFF
TGTGCCAGCAGCTTAGCGGGGGTCTGGGGAGAGCAGTTCTTC
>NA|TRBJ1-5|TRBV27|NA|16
CASSLSGGSNNQPQHF
TGTGCCAGCAGTTTATCCGGCGGGAGCAACAATCAGCCCCAGCATTTT
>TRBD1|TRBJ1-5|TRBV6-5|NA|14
CASTVTGGGQPQHF
TGTGCCAGCACTGTGACAGGGGGCGGTCAGCCCCAGCATTTT